This passage covers 23 T cell receptor beta chains from one sample sequenced in a study of blood T cells in healthy people across ages. Together with a sample-barcoded 5' primer, a J-beta primer mix was included in a second PCR lasting about 7 to 12 cycles. TCRdb redid the calling of the 5' RACE reads with MiXCR, one entry per CDR3 protein. The sample holds around 1,000,000 distinct CDR3 sequences, under 30% seen once. The same data also went into a second study, on T cells of mothers and their children.

Sequences were obtained from blood. These receptor sequences come from a girl aged 2-10 years in good health.

The gene calls are TRBV7-2 and TRBJ2-3; D perhaps matches TRBD2 (6 bases). Germline V gene sequence: CDR1 SGHTA, CDR2 FQGNSA. This CDR3 is 15 amino acids long. Trimming removed 2 bases from V and 4 bases from J, with 13 bases in between. The CDR3 spells CASSLSVTSSDTQYF. The CDR3 coding sequence is TGTGCCAGCAGCTTATCCGTGACTAGTTCAGATACGCAGTATTTT. Full variable domain (missing parts from reference TRBV7-2 and TRBJ2-3): GAGVSQSPSNKVTEKGKDVELRCDPISGHTALYWYRQSLGQGLEFLIYFQGNSAPDKSGLPSDRFSAERTGGSVSTLTIQRTQQEDSAVYLCASSLSVTSSDTQYFGPGTRLTVL.

The rearrangement links TRBV12-3 or TRBV12-4 to TRBJ2-5; 8 bases match TRBD2. V shed 6 bases, J shed 11 bases, and the junction held 11 bases outside the gene matches. CDR3 length: 13 residues. CDR3 loop: CASSLGTRGSQYF. As DNA, the CDR3 is TGTGCCAGCAGCCTAGGGACTAGGGGGTCACAGTACTTC.

There are a few counts of this clonotype. The genes are TRBV12-5 and TRBJ1-5; TRBD1 agrees at 11 bases. The CDR3 sequence is 17 residues long. The V gene end was trimmed by 1 base and the J gene end by 5 bases; junction bases not matched to a gene: 7. Per germline, CDR1 LGHNT and CDR2 FRNRAP. The CDR3 bases are TGTGCTAGTGGTTTGGCCGGACAGGGGGCGGAATATCAGCCCCAGCATTTT. Encoded protein: CASGLAGQGAEYQPQHF.

V usage is TRBV2 and J usage is TRBJ1-2, with D unresolved. Germline V lookup: CDR1 SNHLY, CDR2 FYNNEI. CDR3 length: 12 residues. The V end was cut by 2 bases, the J end by 3 bases, with 4 bases between. CDR3 sequence (DNA): TGTGCCAGCAGTGAACTTGACTATGGCTACACCTTC. Translated, it gives CASSELDYGYTF.

J is TRBJ2-5 and V is TRBV20-1; D uncertain. The ends were cut back, 2 bases at V and 4 bases at J, with 11 bases in the middle. Germline CDR1 reads DFQATT; CDR2 reads SNEGSKA (reference sequence). The CDR3 extends over 13 amino acids. This CDR3 reads CSARFRSGETQYF. The CDR3 DNA follows: TGCAGTGCTAGATTCCGGTCGGGAGAGACCCAGTACTTC.

In this sample, this clonotype turned up a few times. This rearrangement joins TRBV7-9 to TRBJ1-4; D is perhaps TRBD1 (6 bases). The germline V and J ends were trimmed by 3 bases and 4 bases, with 15 bases remaining between them. CDR1 SEHNR and CDR2 FQNEAQ come from the germline V gene (reference sequence). The CDR3 is 16 amino acids. The CDR3 sequence is CASSFKQGPGNEKLFF. The CDR3 nucleotides are TGTGCCAGCAGCTTTAAACAGGGACCTGGTAATGAAAAACTGTTTTTT.

The chain joins TRBV20-1 to TRBJ1-1, with D tentatively TRBD1 (6 bases). The CDR3 is 17 amino acids. V was pared by 3 bases and J by 11 bases, with 31 bases between. Germline V gene sequence: CDR1 DFQATT, CDR2 SNEGSKA (reference sequence). In DNA form, the CDR3 reads TGCAGTGCTAGCGGCCTGGGGGGCGCTCTCCGGAATTTCGAGGCTTTCTTT. It encodes CSASGLGGALRNFEAFF.

This clonotype has more than one count but fewer than ten. CDR3 DNA: TGTGCCAGCAGCCAAGATCTGGCCATTCAGTACTTC. This sequence encodes CASSQDLAIQYF. The chain uses TRBV3-1 and TRBJ2-4; D unclear. The CDR3 is 12 amino acids. Germline-derived CDR1 and CDR2 are LGHDT and YNNKEL (reference sequence). Trimming pared 0 bases from V and 9 bases from J, leaving 6 bases between.

The genes are TRBV6-1 and TRBJ2-6; D unclear. The CDR3 runs 16 residues. V lost 2 bases and J 2 bases, leaving 10 bases between the germline ends. The germline gives CDR1 MNHNS, CDR2 SASEGT. The CDR3 loop is CASSEMVAAGANVLTF. The CDR3 bases are TGTGCCAGCAGTGAAATGGTGGCTGCTGGGGCCAACGTCCTGACTTTC.

This chain joins TRBV10-3 and TRBJ2-7; 13 positions agree with TRBD2. The CDR3 covers 15 residues. V was clipped by 6 bases and J by 3 bases; unmatched bases: 5. Looked up from germline, CDR1 is ENHRY and CDR2 is SYGVKD. The chain's CDR3 is CAISPGLAGDYEQYF. In nucleotides, the CDR3 is TGTGCCATCAGCCCTGGACTAGCGGGAGACTACGAGCAGTACTTC.

The V and J genes are TRBV6-1 and TRBJ1-1; TRBD1 matches 8 bases. CDR1 and CDR2 (germline): MNHNS, SASEGT. The CDR3 runs 15 residues. The ends lost 2 bases at V and 5 bases at J; junction bases unmatched: 7. CDR3 residues: CASSEYGQGFTEAFF. The CDR3, as DNA: TGTGCCAGCAGTGAATATGGACAGGGATTTACTGAAGCTTTCTTT.

The rearrangement links TRBV3-1 to TRBJ2-7; D unclear. Germline CDR1 and CDR2: LGHDT and YNNKEL (reference sequence). V lost 2 bases to trimming and J lost 11 bases, with 10 bases between them. The CDR3 has 11 amino acids. CDR3 DNA sequence: TGTGCCAGCAGCCAAAGCCAAAGGAAGTACTTC. Translated, it gives CASSQSQRKYF.

The chain joins TRBV29-1 to TRBJ2-1; a possible D gene is TRBD1 (5 bases). V gave up 0 bases and J gave up 10 bases, with 13 bases separating them. CDR3 length: 13 residues. The germline CDR1 and CDR2 sequences are SQVTM and ANQGSEA. CDR3: CSVEDPGLREQFF. The CDR3 DNA follows: TGCAGCGTTGAAGATCCAGGGTTGAGGGAGCAGTTCTTC.

The V call is TRBV6-1, the J call TRBJ2-3; D possibly corresponds to TRBD1 (6 bases). The CDR3 is made up of 15 amino acids. V was cut by 4 bases and J by 3 bases, with 14 bases left in between. Germline values: CDR1 MNHNS, CDR2 SASEGT. The CDR3 DNA reads TGTGCCAGCAGTGTTCAGGGGTTTGGAACAGATACGCAGTATTTT. It encodes CASSVQGFGTDTQYF.

V usage is TRBV4-1 and J usage is TRBJ2-5; a weak D match, TRBD2 (5 bases). CDR1 is MGHRA and CDR2 is YSYEKL in the germline V gene. Trimming removed 2 bases from V and 11 bases from J, with 18 bases in between. This CDR3 contains 14 residues. In DNA form, the CDR3 reads TGCGCCAGCAGCCAACTGAATAGCGCGTTGGAGCAGTACTTC. Encoded protein: CASSQLNSALEQYF.

This clonotype was seen at least ten times. The chain links TRBV7-3 to TRBJ1-1; TRBD1 matches 7 bases. The ends lost 6 bases at V and 4 bases at J; junction bases unmatched: 5. CDR1 SGHTA and CDR2 FQGTGA come from the germline V gene. The CDR3 sequence is 13 residues long. DNA of the CDR3: TGTGCCAGCAGTCCAGGGGGTGGCACTGAAGCTTTCTTT. Translation gives CASSPGGGTEAFF.

In its sample, this clonotype was seen once. CDR3 region: CASSSEEDIQYF. CDR3 bases: TGTGCCAGCAGTTCGGAGGAAGACATTCAGTACTTC. This rearrangement joins TRBV6-2 or TRBV6-3 to TRBJ2-4, with D perhaps TRBD2 (5 bases). This CDR3 has 12 amino acids. Deletions cut 4 bases from V and 8 bases from J, with 9 bases between. Germline CDR1 is MNHEY and CDR2 is SVGEGT.

This clonotype was seen a handful of times. The CDR3 reads CACSIYNEQFF. In DNA, the CDR3 is TGTGCCTGCTCAATTTACAATGAGCAGTTCTTC. The chain links TRBV2 to TRBJ2-1; no reliable D call. Germline assignment: CDR1 SNHLY and CDR2 FYNNEI. This CDR3 has 11 residues. V shed 11 bases and J shed 4 bases, with 9 bases lying between them.

This clonotype showed up just a few times. This sequence joins TRBV6-5 and TRBJ1-1; D perhaps matches TRBD1 (5 bases). There are 13 residues in the CDR3. Trimming cost V 8 bases and J 5 bases, with 15 bases left between them. Germline V gene data show CDR1 as MNHEY and CDR2 as SVGAGI. The chain's CDR3 is CASGGWGDTEAFF. As DNA, the CDR3 is TGTGCCAGCGGGGGATGGGGGGATACTGAAGCTTTCTTT.

V is TRBV28 and J is TRBJ2-7; D gene uncertain. CDR3 length: 14 residues. Per germline, CDR1 MDHEN and CDR2 SYDVKM. The V end lost 6 bases, the J end lost 3 bases, and 15 bases lay between the germline ends. The CDR3 here is CASRPEQADYEQYF. CDR3 nucleotide sequence: TGTGCCAGCAGGCCCGAGCAAGCCGACTACGAGCAGTACTTC.

Turning to this clonotype: A junction boundary mismatches the germline segment, possibly from a read error. This CDR3 reads CASSLVLYEQHF. In nucleotides, the CDR3 is TGTGCCAGCAGCTTAGTCCTATACGAGCAGCACTTC. This sequence joins TRBV7-9 and TRBJ2-1; D is unclear. The CDR3 totals 12 residues. The V gene's germline CDR1 is SEHNR and CDR2 FQNEAQ (reference sequence).

The chain has TRBV5-1 and TRBJ2-5; a possible D gene is TRBD2 (5 bases). Per germline, CDR1 SGHRS and CDR2 YFSETQ. CDR3 length equals 12 residues. The V and J ends lost 6 bases and 5 bases respectively, with 11 bases between them. Here the CDR3 reads CASNEGEETQYF. Here the CDR3 DNA reads TGCGCCAGCAACGAGGGAGAGGAGACCCAGTACTTC.

The V call is TRBV6-2 or TRBV6-3, the J call TRBJ2-5; weak D call: TRBD2 (7 bases). The germline V gene encodes CDR1 MNHEY and CDR2 SVGEGT. V gave up 2 bases and J gave up 5 bases, with 15 bases separating them. CDR3 length equals 15 residues. In DNA, the CDR3 is TGTGCCAGCAGTTACACCCCGGGGGGCGCGGAGACCCAGTACTTC. Its protein is CASSYTPGGAETQYF.